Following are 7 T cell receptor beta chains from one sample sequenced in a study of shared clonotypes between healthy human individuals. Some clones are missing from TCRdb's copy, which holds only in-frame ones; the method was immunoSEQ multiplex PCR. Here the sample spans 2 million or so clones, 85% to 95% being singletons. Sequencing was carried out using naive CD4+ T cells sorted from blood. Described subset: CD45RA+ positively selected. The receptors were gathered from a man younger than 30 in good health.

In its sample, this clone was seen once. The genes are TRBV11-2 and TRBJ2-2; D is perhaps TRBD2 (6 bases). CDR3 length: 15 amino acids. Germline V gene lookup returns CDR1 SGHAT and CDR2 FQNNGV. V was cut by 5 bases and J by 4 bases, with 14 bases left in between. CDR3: CASSPRLGGTGELFF. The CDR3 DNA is TGTGCCAGCAGCCCCCGTCTGGGGGGCACCGGGGAGCTGTTTTTT.

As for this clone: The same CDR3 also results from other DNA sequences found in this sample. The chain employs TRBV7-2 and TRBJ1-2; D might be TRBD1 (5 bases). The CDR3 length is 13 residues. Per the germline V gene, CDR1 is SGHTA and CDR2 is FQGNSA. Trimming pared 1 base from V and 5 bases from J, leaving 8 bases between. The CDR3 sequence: CASSLGGVYGYTF. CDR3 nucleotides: TGTGCCAGCAGCTTAGGAGGGGTTTATGGCTACACCTTC.

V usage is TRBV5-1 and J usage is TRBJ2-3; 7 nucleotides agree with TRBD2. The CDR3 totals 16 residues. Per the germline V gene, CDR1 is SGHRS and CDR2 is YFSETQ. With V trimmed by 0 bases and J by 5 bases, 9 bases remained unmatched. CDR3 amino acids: CASSLASGGPVDTQYF. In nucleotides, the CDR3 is TGCGCCAGCAGCTTGGCCTCGGGAGGCCCGGTAGATACGCAGTATTTT.

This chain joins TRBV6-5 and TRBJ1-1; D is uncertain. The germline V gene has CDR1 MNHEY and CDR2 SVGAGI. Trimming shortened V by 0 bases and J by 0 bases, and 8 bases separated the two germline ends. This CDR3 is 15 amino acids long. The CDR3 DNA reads TGTGCCAGCAGTTACTCGACGAGAATGAACACTGAAGCTTTCTTT. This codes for CASSYSTRMNTEAFF.

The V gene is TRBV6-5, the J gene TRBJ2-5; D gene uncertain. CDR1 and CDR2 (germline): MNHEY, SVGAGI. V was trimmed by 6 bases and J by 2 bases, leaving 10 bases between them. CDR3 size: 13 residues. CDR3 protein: CASRNNDQETQYF. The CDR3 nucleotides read TGTGCCAGCAGGAACAACGATCAAGAGACCCAGTACTTC.

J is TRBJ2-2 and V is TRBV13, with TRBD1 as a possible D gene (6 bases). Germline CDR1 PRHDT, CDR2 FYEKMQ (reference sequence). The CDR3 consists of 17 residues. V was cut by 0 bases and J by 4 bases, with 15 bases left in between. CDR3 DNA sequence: TGTGCCAGCAGCTTAGGGACAGGCCCGAGGGGCACCGGGGAGCTGTTTTTT. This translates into CASSLGTGPRGTGELFF.

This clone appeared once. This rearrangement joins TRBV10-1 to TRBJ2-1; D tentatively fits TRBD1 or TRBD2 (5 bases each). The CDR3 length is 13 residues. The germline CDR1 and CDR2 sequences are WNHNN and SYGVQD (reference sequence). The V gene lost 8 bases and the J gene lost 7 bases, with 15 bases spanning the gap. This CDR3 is CASERPGSNEQFF. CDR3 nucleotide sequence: TGCGCCAGCGAGCGCCCAGGGAGTAATGAGCAGTTCTTC.